This entry is about one T cell receptor beta chain. Its target is not known. Sequencing was performed with immunoSEQ multiplex PCR; in TCRdb, only in-frame clones are kept and a portion is missing. The sample has approximately 60,000 clones; 75% to 90% are singletons. V was clipped by 5 bases and J by 4 bases, with 9 bases between them. The CDR3 covers 13 residues. Germline V gives CDR1 LGHNA, CDR2 YSLEER. The data are from a study of T cell responses to AZD1222 COVID-19 vaccine. General study findings and limits: CD4 TCRs covered the whole spike, strongest at regions 160-218 and 743-854. Reports say nearly half of spike-specific TCRs go after unmutated variant regions. There were mostly white British donors and more females than males, and clonal diversity was possibly underestimated. No day 14 peak samples; only post-peak repertoires were characterized.

The V and J genes are TRBV4-3 and TRBJ1-3, with no clear D. This receptor was identified in an adult in good health. The sample in question was peripheral blood, obtained on day 0 of MenACWY control vaccination. As DNA, the CDR3 is TGCGCCAGCAGCTTGACGACAGGAAACACCATATATTTT. Translating gives CASSLTTGNTIYF.